One and the same sample provided the 32 T cell receptor beta chains below, sequenced in a study of cytomegalovirus exposure and HLA in healthy donors. Method: immunoSEQ multiplex PCR; TCRdb's copy keeps in-frame clones and lacks some. The data hold around 98,000 clones, with approximately 88% observed a single time. Sequences were obtained from PBMCs. Every receptor here comes from a woman in her 30s in good health and CMV-seronegative.

The chain joins TRBV18 to TRBJ1-4, with 10 nucleotides matching TRBD1. Germline trimming cut 3 bases from V and 3 bases from J; bases unmatched to any gene: 13. Looked up from germline, CDR1 is KGHSH and CDR2 is LQKENI. The CDR3 consists of 19 residues. CDR3 protein: CASSPQGTGDWMSNEKLFF. The CDR3 DNA follows: TGTGCCAGCTCACCTCAAGGGACAGGGGACTGGATGTCTAATGAAAAACTGTTTTTT.

The chain uses TRBV11-2 and TRBJ2-1, with D possibly matching TRBD1 (7 bases). CDR3 length equals 16 residues. The germline CDR1 and CDR2 sequences are SGHAT and FQNNGV. Between the trimmed V and J ends, which lost 5 bases and 0 bases, there was a span of 14 bases. The CDR3 coding sequence is TGTGCCAGCAGCAAGGGGGCGGGGAGCTCCTACAATGAGCAGTTCTTC. Its protein is CASSKGAGSSYNEQFF.

The chain is built from TRBV6-5 and TRBJ2-1, with 9 bases lining up with TRBD1. Per germline, CDR1 MNHEY and CDR2 SVGAGI. Trimming cost V 3 bases and J 8 bases; bases outside gene matches: 11. This CDR3 is built from 16 residues. For the CDR3, the DNA is TGTGCCAGCAGTTATTCGGGACAGGGTTCAAAAGATGAGCAGTTCTTC. Its protein product is CASSYSGQGSKDEQFF.

V is TRBV4-1 and J is TRBJ2-7; 9 positions agree with TRBD1. The CDR3 contains 18 residues. CDR1 and CDR2 (germline): MGHRA, YSYEKL. The junction had 14 bases not matched to a gene; V was cut back by 3 bases and J by 2 bases. The CDR3 coding sequence is TGCGCCAGCAGCCATTATTTAAGACGGGACAGGGCCACCTACGAGCAGTACTTC. Translating gives CASSHYLRRDRATYEQYF.

The rearrangement joins TRBV5-4 to TRBJ2-2; D is uncertain. Germline lookup yields CDR1 SGHNT and CDR2 YYREEE (reference sequence). Trimming removed 0 bases at V and 4 bases at J, with 7 bases between. The CDR3 runs 14 residues. The chain's CDR3 is CASSLGVVTGELFF. CDR3 bases: TGTGCCAGCAGCTTGGGCGTCGTCACCGGGGAGCTGTTTTTT.

V usage is TRBV4-1 and J usage is TRBJ1-4; 8 positions agree with TRBD1. V shed 6 bases and J 7 bases; nucleotides not matched to a gene: 16. CDR1 is MGHRA and CDR2 is YSYEKL in the germline V gene. This CDR3 region has 17 residues. CDR3: CASRVGPGGAISEKLFF. CDR3 nucleotides: TGCGCCAGCAGGGTCGGGCCAGGGGGCGCAATTAGTGAAAAACTGTTTTTT.

This clone was found a few times. Here the CDR3 reads CASSQDGVRNEQFF. The CDR3 nucleotides are TGTGCCAGCAGCCAAGATGGAGTCCGGAATGAGCAGTTCTTC. This sequence joins TRBV14 and TRBJ2-1; D call uncertain. CDR1 SGHDN and CDR2 FVKESK come from the germline V gene. Trimming stripped 0 bases from V and 7 bases from J, with 10 bases between. The CDR3 extends over 14 amino acids.

CDR3 in amino acids: CASSSSTGSYGYTF. As DNA, the CDR3 is TGTGCCAGCAGCTCCTCGACAGGGTCGTATGGCTACACCTTC. J is TRBJ1-2 and V is TRBV7-3, with 7 bases that match TRBD1. CDR3 length: 14 amino acids. Germline-derived CDR1 and CDR2 are SGHTA and FQGTGA. J was trimmed by 5 bases and V by 4 bases; bases with no gene match: 7.

J is TRBJ1-6 and V is TRBV28; 9 positions match TRBD1. CDR3 length: 15 residues. V trimming: 4 bases; J trimming: 6 bases; junction bases outside the gene matches: 4. Germline V CDR1 and CDR2: MDHEN, SYDVKM. CDR3 loop: CASSYRDRVNSPLHF. The CDR3 nucleotides are TGTGCCAGCAGTTACCGGGACAGGGTTAATTCACCCCTCCACTTT.

This clone was seen once. V usage is TRBV28 and J usage is TRBJ2-7; the D gene is possibly TRBD1 (6 bases). Germline V gene data show CDR1 as MDHEN and CDR2 as SYDVKM. Trimming took off 6 bases at V and 6 bases at J, with 12 bases between the two ends. The CDR3 has 12 residues. The CDR3 spells CASRTQGIEQYF. The CDR3 region has the DNA TGTGCCAGCAGAACGCAGGGGATCGAGCAGTACTTC.

V is TRBV7-9 and J is TRBJ1-1; the D gene is possibly TRBD1 (6 bases). Germline-derived CDR1 and CDR2 are SEHNR and FQNEAQ (reference sequence). The CDR3 consists of 15 residues. V dropped 4 bases and J dropped 1 base, with 13 bases sitting between them. The CDR3 sequence: CASSSRGAGNTEAFF. The CDR3 DNA is TGTGCCAGCAGCTCCAGGGGCGCAGGGAACACTGAAGCTTTCTTT.

The V call is TRBV10-3, the J call TRBJ2-1; D unresolved. Germline V gene lookup returns CDR1 ENHRY and CDR2 SYGVKD. CDR3 size: 13 residues. Trimming removed 5 bases from V and 8 bases from J, with 13 bases in between. The CDR3 region is CAISIQPPDEQFF. The CDR3 DNA is TGTGCCATCAGTATCCAACCTCCGGATGAGCAGTTCTTC.

The J gene is TRBJ1-6, the V gene TRBV4-2, with 8 bases matching TRBD1. CDR3 size: 14 residues. V shed 2 bases and J 8 bases; nucleotides not matched to a gene: 2. Germline lookup yields CDR1 LGHNA and CDR2 YNFKEQ. As DNA, the CDR3 is TGTGCCAGCAGCCAACAGGGGGCCTATTCACCCCTCCACTTT. Protein sequence: CASSQQGAYSPLHF.

In its sample, this clone was seen once. The chain has TRBV7-2 and TRBJ2-3, with 8 nucleotides matching TRBD2. Germline lookup yields CDR1 SGHTA and CDR2 FQGNSA. The V gene end was trimmed by 5 bases and the J gene end by 3 bases; junction bases not matched to a gene: 10. CDR3 length: 16 amino acids. The CDR3 region is CASSPSSGRGTDTQYF. In DNA, the CDR3 is TGTGCCAGCAGCCCCTCGAGCGGGAGAGGAACAGATACGCAGTATTTT.

The chain is built from TRBV19 and TRBJ1-2; maybe TRBD1 (5 bases). The germline V gene has CDR1 LNHDA and CDR2 SQIVND (reference sequence). The germline V and J ends were trimmed by 5 bases and 7 bases, with 14 bases remaining between them. The CDR3 is 13 amino acids. The CDR3 sequence: CASSLGGAPGYTF. CDR3 bases: TGTGCCAGTAGTTTGGGCGGGGCCCCTGGCTACACCTTC. Using reference TRBV19 and TRBJ1-2 for the parts outside the CDR3, the full variable domain is DGGITQSPKYLFRKEGQNVTLSCEQNLNHDAMYWYRQDPGQGLRLIYYSQIVNDFQKGDIAEGYSVSREKKESFPLTVTSAQKNPTAFYLCASSLGGAPGYTFGSGTRLTVV.

The chain couples TRBV9 to TRBJ1-4, with 10 bases that match TRBD1. V lost 3 bases, J lost 8 bases, and 13 bases stayed unmatched. The CDR3 consists of 17 residues. The germline V gene encodes CDR1 SGDLS and CDR2 YYNGEE. CDR3 DNA sequence: TGTGCCAGCAGCGCGGGACAGGGGAGGGAGGGCAGAGAAAAACTGTTTTTT. This sequence encodes CASSAGQGREGREKLFF.

The gene calls are TRBV7-9 and TRBJ1-3; weak D call: TRBD1 (5 bases). CDR1 and CDR2 (germline): SEHNR, FQNEAQ (reference sequence). The CDR3 extends over 16 amino acids. V dropped 5 bases and J dropped 0 bases, with 14 bases sitting between them. CDR3 residues: CASSDFHRSSGNTIYF. In nucleotides, the CDR3 is TGTGCCAGCAGCGATTTTCACAGGAGCTCTGGAAACACCATATATTTT. The complete variable domain, with remaining parts taken from reference TRBV7-9 and TRBJ1-3, reads DTGVSQNPRHKITKRGQNVTFRCDPISEHNRLYWYRQTLGQGPEFLTYFQNEAQLEKSRLLSDRFSAERPKGSFSTLEIQRTEQGDSAMYLCASSDFHRSSGNTIYFGEGSWLTVV.

The genes are TRBV2 and TRBJ2-3, with D uncertain. V was shortened by 8 bases and J by 6 bases, with 12 bases between the two germline ends. Germline CDR1 and CDR2: SNHLY and FYNNEI. The length of the CDR3 is 12 residues. The CDR3 loop is CASSMVADTQYF. CDR3 sequence (DNA): TGTGCCAGCTCCATGGTTGCGGATACGCAGTATTTT. The variable domain in full, completed from reference TRBV2 and TRBJ2-3, reads EPEVTQTPSHQVTQMGQEVILRCVPISNHLYFYWYRQILGQKVEFLVSFYNNEISEKSEIFDDQFSVERPDGSNFTLKIRSTKLEDSAMYFCASSMVADTQYFGPGTRLTVL.

This chain joins TRBV5-1 and TRBJ2-1, with 8 bases that match TRBD2. CDR3 length equals 15 residues. Losses at the gene ends were 3 bases for V and 6 bases for J; bases not matched to a gene: 8. The V gene's germline CDR1 is SGHRS and CDR2 YFSETQ. In nucleotides, the CDR3 is TGCGCCAGCAGCTACACCTCGGGACTAGTCAATGAGCAGTTCTTC. The encoded protein is CASSYTSGLVNEQFF.

This rearrangement joins TRBV5-1 to TRBJ2-1; TRBD2 aligns across 8 bases. Germline CDR1 is SGHRS and CDR2 is YFSETQ. CDR3 length: 13 residues. The J segment lost 9 bases and the V segment lost 7 bases, leaving 9 bases of the junction unmatched. CDR3 DNA sequence: TGCGCCAGCGGATTGGGGACTAGTCCTGAGCAGTTCTTC. As protein: CASGLGTSPEQFF.

The chain employs TRBV2 and TRBJ1-5; D is unclear. V lost 4 bases and J lost 3, with 16 bases in between. The CDR3 is made up of 16 amino acids. Per germline, CDR1 SNHLY and CDR2 FYNNEI. CDR3: CASSGIAPTNNQPQHF. DNA for the CDR3: TGTGCCAGCAGTGGAATAGCACCGACCAACAATCAGCCCCAGCATTTT.

This clone was observed a handful of times. This sequence joins TRBV29-1 and TRBJ2-7, with D perhaps matching TRBD1 (6 bases). Trimming removed 4 bases from V and 3 bases from J, with 13 bases in between. Germline loops: CDR1 SQVTM, CDR2 ANQGSEA. The CDR3 is 13 amino acids. CDR3 protein: CSVVFDRSYEQYF. As DNA, the CDR3 is TGCAGCGTTGTATTCGACAGGAGCTACGAGCAGTACTTC.

This clone appeared a few times. The rearrangement joins TRBV19 to TRBJ2-7, with TRBD1 identical over 9 bases. CDR3 length equals 13 residues. With V trimmed by 4 bases and J by 5 bases, 3 bases remained unmatched. Germline V gene data show CDR1 as LNHDA and CDR2 as SQIVND (reference sequence). The CDR3 DNA follows: TGTGCCAGTAGTAACAGGGGGCAGGACGAGCAGTACTTC. Its protein is CASSNRGQDEQYF.

The rearrangement links TRBV7-6 to TRBJ2-1, with D possibly matching TRBD1 (7 bases). Germline V gene data show CDR1 as SGHVS and CDR2 as FNYEAQ. Trimming pared 1 base from V and 13 bases from J, leaving 14 bases between. CDR3 length: 13 residues. For the CDR3, the DNA is TGTGCCAGCAGCTTAGGGAGGGGGCAGTTTCAGTTCTTC. Translation: CASSLGRGQFQFF. The whole variable domain, remainder taken from reference TRBV7-6 and TRBJ2-1, is GAGVSQSPRYKVTKRGQDVALRCDPISGHVSLYWYRQALGQGPEFLTYFNYEAQQDKSGLPNDRFSAERPEGSISTLTIQRTEQRDSAMYRCASSLGRGQFQFFGPGTRLTVL.

This rearrangement joins TRBV2 to TRBJ1-1; D remains unclear. The CDR3 is 14 amino acids. Germline CDR1 and CDR2: SNHLY and FYNNEI. Trimming removed 3 bases at V and 3 bases at J, with 11 bases between. CDR3 sequence: CASSEHGSDTEAFF. The CDR3 bases are TGTGCCAGCAGTGAGCACGGGAGTGACACTGAAGCTTTCTTT.

J is TRBJ2-3 and V is TRBV10-3, with 10 bases matching TRBD1. Trimming took 6 bases from V and 3 from J; bases not matched to a gene: 3. This CDR3 has 14 amino acids. CDR1 is ENHRY, CDR2 SYGVKD, per germline. The DNA for the CDR3 is TGTGCCATCAGGACAGGGGGCGGGACAGATACGCAGTATTTT. Amino acid sequence: CAIRTGGGTDTQYF.

The chain joins TRBV6-1 to TRBJ1-2; no definite D call. The germline V gene has CDR1 MNHNS and CDR2 SASEGT. The CDR3 spans 13 residues. The V and J ends lost 5 bases and 4 bases respectively, with 11 bases between them. CDR3 nucleotide sequence: TGTGCCAGCAGTTCTCGGGAAGCCTATGGCTACACCTTC. This gives the protein CASSSREAYGYTF.

This chain links TRBV9 with TRBJ1-6; TRBD1 is a possible D gene (5 bases). The germline gives CDR1 SGDLS, CDR2 YYNGEE. The germline V and J ends were trimmed by 3 bases and 11 bases, with 15 bases remaining between them. The CDR3 has 14 residues. CDR3 sequence reads: CASSEGYPSTPLHF. The CDR3 nucleotides are TGTGCCAGCAGCGAGGGGTACCCGAGTACACCCCTCCACTTT.

The chain has TRBV5-1 and TRBJ1-4, with TRBD1 as a possible D gene (6 bases). The CDR3 is 16 residues long. Deletions cut 1 base from V and 7 bases from J, with 17 bases between. Germline V lookup: CDR1 SGHRS, CDR2 YFSETQ. The CDR3 coding sequence is TGCGCCAGCAGCTTGCAGAGGGGGACATTTGGTGAAAAACTGTTTTTT. It translates to CASSLQRGTFGEKLFF.

The V and J genes are TRBV7-8 and TRBJ2-7; no clear D gene. This CDR3 has 15 amino acids. Trimming removed 1 base at V and 2 bases at J, with 12 bases between. Germline assignment: CDR1 SGHVS and CDR2 FQNEAQ. CDR3 DNA: TGTGCCAGCAGCTTAGTTGAGTACGTCCCCTACGAGCAGTACTTC. This translates into CASSLVEYVPYEQYF.

The genes are TRBV5-1 and TRBJ1-1, with D perhaps TRBD1 (5 bases). V was trimmed by 0 bases and J by 3 bases, leaving 12 bases between them. This CDR3 has 15 residues. Germline values: CDR1 SGHRS, CDR2 YFSETQ. CDR3 residues: CASSLGGRVDTEAFF. The CDR3 DNA is TGCGCCAGCAGCTTGGGGGGCAGGGTTGACACTGAAGCTTTCTTT.

V gene TRBV6-1 combines with J gene TRBJ1-5; D is possibly TRBD1 (5 bases). This CDR3 region has 15 residues. CDR1 MNHNS and CDR2 SASEGT come from the germline V gene. The ends were cut back, 7 bases at V and 3 bases at J, with 16 bases in the middle. This CDR3 is CASTLGLYDNQPQHF. The CDR3 coding sequence is TGTGCCAGCACCCTGGGGCTATATGACAATCAGCCCCAGCATTTT.